This entry lists 18 T cell receptor beta chains sequenced from one sample in a study of OX40 agonist ivuxolimab in advanced cancers. Some clones are missing from TCRdb's copy, which holds only in-frame ones; the method was immunoSEQ multiplex PCR. The sample yields around 92,000 clones, roughly 82% seen once. Sequenced material: CD4+ or CD8+ T cells sorted from blood, taken in a trial of the OX40 agonist ivuxolimab. These receptors originate from an adult with an advanced solid tumor such as melanoma, head and neck, liver or kidney cancer.

J is TRBJ2-7 and V is TRBV5-4; D possibly matches TRBD1 or TRBD2 (5 bases each). This CDR3 has 13 amino acids. Germline V CDR1 and CDR2: SGHNT, YYREEE (reference sequence). V lost 6 bases and J lost 4, with 14 bases in between. CDR3 DNA: TGTGCCAGCAAATTTGGTGGGGGTTACGAGCAGTACTTC. Protein sequence: CASKFGGGYEQYF.

Only one count was recorded for this clone. The J gene is TRBJ2-3, the V gene TRBV7-3, with 10 bases fitting TRBD2. The CDR3 spans 18 residues. The germline CDR1 and CDR2 sequences are SGHTA and FQGTGA. The ends lost 2 bases at V and 4 bases at J; junction bases unmatched: 12. The CDR3 DNA is TGTGCCAGCAGCTTAGGCCCCCTTAGCGGGGGGCTCGCAGATACGCAGTATTTT. It yields the protein CASSLGPLSGGLADTQYF.

This chain connects TRBV6-6 to TRBJ1-1; possible D gene TRBD1, 6 bases. Germline CDR1 reads MNHNY; CDR2 reads SVGAGI (reference sequence). V lost 7 bases, J lost 3 bases, and 12 bases lay in between. CDR3 size: 13 residues. The CDR3 spells CASTPRGDTEAFF. Here the CDR3 DNA reads TGTGCCAGCACCCCCAGGGGTGACACTGAAGCTTTCTTT.

This rearrangement joins TRBV5-1 to TRBJ2-5; 10 nucleotides agree with TRBD2. The length of the CDR3 is 16 residues. Losses at the gene ends were 4 bases for V and 2 bases for J; bases not matched to a gene: 8. The germline CDR1 and CDR2 sequences are SGHRS and YFSETQ. The CDR3 reads CASSQTMTSGQETQYF. For the CDR3, the DNA is TGCGCCAGCAGCCAAACAATGACTAGCGGGCAAGAGACCCAGTACTTC.

This sequence joins TRBV10-3 and TRBJ1-5; maybe TRBD1 (6 bases). The V end was cut by 0 bases, the J end by 1 base, with 7 bases between. Per germline, CDR1 ENHRY and CDR2 SYGVKD. The CDR3 has 15 residues. CDR3 coding DNA: TGTGCCATCAGTGAGTCGGGGACAAGCAATCAGCCCCAGCATTTT. Amino acid sequence: CAISESGTSNQPQHF.

The CDR3 protein is CASSLSRDRGSYGYTF. DNA of the CDR3: TGTGCCAGCAGCCTTAGCCGGGACAGGGGTTCCTATGGCTACACCTTC. The chain employs TRBV7-8 and TRBJ1-2, with TRBD1 matching 10 bases. The CDR3 is 16 amino acids. Trimming took 5 bases from V and 4 from J; bases not matched to a gene: 10. Per the germline V gene, CDR1 is SGHVS and CDR2 is FQNEAQ.

With respect to this clone: Other DNA sequences of this sample code for an identical CDR3. The chain links TRBV19 to TRBJ2-3; perhaps TRBD2 as D (6 bases). The V end lost 5 bases, the J end lost 0 bases, and 12 bases lay between the germline ends. The CDR3 totals 15 residues. The V gene's germline CDR1 is LNHDA and CDR2 SQIVND (reference sequence). This CDR3 reads CASSGGGASTDTQYF. The CDR3 DNA is TGTGCCAGTAGTGGTGGAGGGGCTAGCACAGATACGCAGTATTTT.

This sequence joins TRBV30 and TRBJ2-2, with D possibly matching TRBD1 (6 bases). Germline V gene sequence: CDR1 GTSNPN, CDR2 SVGIG (reference sequence). V dropped 7 bases and J dropped 3 bases, with 15 bases sitting between them. The CDR3 has 14 amino acids. The CDR3 sequence is CASRWDTYTGELFF. The CDR3 DNA sequence: TGTGCCTCGCGGTGGGACACCTACACCGGGGAGCTGTTTTTT.

This sequence joins TRBV6-5 and TRBJ2-7; D is undetermined. The CDR3 runs 10 residues. Trimming removed 9 bases from V and 6 bases from J, with 9 bases in between. Germline CDR1 is MNHEY and CDR2 is SVGAGI. The CDR3 region is CARENLEQYF. The CDR3 DNA is TGTGCCAGAGAAAACCTCGAGCAGTACTTC.

J is TRBJ2-1 and V is TRBV14, with TRBD2 identical over 9 bases. Trimming removed 4 bases from V and 2 bases from J; junction bases left unmatched: 0. Germline CDR1 is SGHDN and CDR2 is FVKESK. The CDR3 is 14 residues long. CDR3 sequence reads: CASSLAGAYNEQFF. The CDR3 bases are TGTGCCAGCAGCCTAGCGGGGGCCTACAATGAGCAGTTCTTC. Looking up the rest from reference TRBV14 and TRBJ2-1 gives the full variable domain: EAGVTQFPSHSVIEKGQTVTLRCDPISGHDNLYWYRRVMGKEIKFLLHFVKESKQDESGMPNNRFLAERTGGTYSTLKVQPAELEDSGVYFCASSLAGAYNEQFFGPGTRLTVL.

The chain joins TRBV4-3 to TRBJ1-2, with TRBD1 matching 8 bases. Germline trimming cut 4 bases from V and 4 bases from J; bases unmatched to any gene: 14. Germline V gene data show CDR1 as LGHNA and CDR2 as YSLEER. The length of the CDR3 is 17 residues. CDR3 DNA sequence: TGCGCCAGCAGCCCCCAACCGACAGGGGCAGGAAGCTATGGCTACACCTTC. Translating gives CASSPQPTGAGSYGYTF.

The J gene is TRBJ2-5, the V gene TRBV2; D is possibly TRBD2 (5 bases). Germline loops: CDR1 SNHLY, CDR2 FYNNEI. This CDR3 is built from 12 residues. Trimming left V 9 bases short and J 7 bases short, with 15 bases between. CDR3 nucleotide sequence: TGTGCCAGTGGTATGCCCGCGGGGACCCAGTACTTC. Amino acid sequence: CASGMPAGTQYF.

This clone was picked up one time. CDR3 loop: CASRVGAFNQPQHF. The CDR3 DNA reads TGTGCCAGCCGGGTTGGGGCTTTTAATCAGCCCCAGCATTTT. The chain links TRBV6-1 to TRBJ1-5, with a possible D match to TRBD1 (5 bases). The V end lost 8 bases, the J end lost 4 bases, and 15 bases lay between the germline ends. Germline V lookup: CDR1 MNHNS, CDR2 SASEGT. CDR3 length equals 14 residues.

A note on this clone: The same CDR3 also results from other DNA sequences found in this sample. The chain carries TRBV7-3 and TRBJ1-2, with TRBD1 matching 11 bases. Germline CDR1 reads SGHTA; CDR2 reads FQGTGA. Losses at the gene ends were 2 bases for V and 8 bases for J; bases not matched to a gene: 1. CDR3 size: 13 residues. The CDR3 region has the DNA TGTGCCAGCAGCTTAGGGACAGGGGGAGGCTACACCTTC. Encoded protein: CASSLGTGGGYTF.

This rearrangement joins TRBV2 to TRBJ1-2; TRBD1 matches at 8 bases. Per the germline V gene, CDR1 is SNHLY and CDR2 is FYNNEI. The CDR3 has 15 amino acids. Trimming at V came to 4 bases and at J to 4 bases, leaving 8 bases not matched to a gene. The CDR3, as DNA: TGTGCCAGCAGTGTGGGGGGGACAGGAGGCTATGGCTACACCTTC. Encoded protein: CASSVGGTGGYGYTF.

J is TRBJ2-2 and V is TRBV5-6; maybe TRBD2 (6 bases). Per germline, CDR1 SGHDT and CDR2 YYEEEE. This CDR3 comprises 19 residues. V shed 3 bases and J shed 0 bases, with 21 bases lying between them. DNA for the CDR3: TGTGCCAGCAGCTGGATTTCCGGGACTCAGCGGGCGAACACCGGGGAGCTGTTTTTT. Encoded protein: CASSWISGTQRANTGELFF.

This clone was seen a handful of times. The chain has TRBV9 and TRBJ2-1, with TRBD1 identical over 7 bases. Losses at the gene ends were 1 base for V and 3 bases for J; bases not matched to a gene: 4. The germline gives CDR1 SGDLS, CDR2 YYNGEE. CDR3 length: 15 residues. The CDR3 sequence: CASSVRGLNYNEQFF. As DNA, the CDR3 is TGTGCCAGCAGCGTAAGGGGGCTAAACTACAATGAGCAGTTCTTC.

The chain joins TRBV27 to TRBJ1-1, with D possibly matching TRBD1 (6 bases). V shed 6 bases and J shed 3 bases, with 14 bases lying between them. Per the germline V gene, CDR1 is MNHEY and CDR2 is SMNVEV (reference sequence). The CDR3 is made up of 14 amino acids. This CDR3 is CASRPYRVDTEAFF. In DNA, the CDR3 is TGTGCCAGCAGGCCATACAGGGTTGACACTGAAGCTTTCTTT.